Described below is a single T cell receptor (beta chain) sequence and its context. TCRdb's copy holds only in-frame clones and misses some; the assay was immunoSEQ multiplex PCR. The table records some 390,000 clones, 70% to 90% of them present only once. The V end was cut by 6 bases, the J end by 5 bases, with 13 bases between. Germline V lookup: CDR1 MDHEN, CDR2 SYDVKM. This CDR3 is 14 amino acids long. This sample was taken from a study of blood T cell repertoires in COVID-19. This chain joins TRBV28 and TRBJ1-4; possible D gene TRBD1, 6 bases. The TCR was taken from a woman aged 40-49 years with COVID-19, enrolled during active disease. The specimen was peripheral blood. CDR3 loop: CASRGGAANEKLFF. CDR3 DNA: TGTGCCAGCAGGGGGGGGGCGGCGAATGAAAAACTGTTTTTT.